This T cell receptor (beta chain) was recovered during a study of human T cells and chemical hapten exposure. Noted time point: pre-sensitization, week 0. Treatment given: therapeutic diphenylcyclopropenone sensitization with weekly scalp DPC. This clonotype has ten or more counts. In TCRdb, the RACE reads were re-called with MiXCR into one record per CDR3 protein. This sample has some 360,000 distinct CDR3 sequences, with 4% to 6% found just once. The V end lost 7 bases, the J end lost 6 bases, and 15 bases lay between the germline ends. The CDR3 runs 14 residues. The receptor was isolated from a woman in her forties or fifties with alopecia areata. Some clones in this sample may be carry-over from other donors' samples. The gene calls are TRBV12-3 or TRBV12-4 and TRBJ2-2; D is possibly TRBD1 (6 bases). The sequencing here drew on whole blood, taken in connection with sensitization to the hapten diphenylcyclopropenone (DPC). DNA for the CDR3: TGTGCCAGCATATGGGGGCTAAAATCCGGGGAGCTGTTTTTT. Encoded protein: CASIWGLKSGELFF.